This T cell receptor beta chain comes out of a study of T-cell reconstitution after alpha-beta-depleted transplantation in children listed by TCRdb under 2016. The study in broad terms: Using TCR repertoire profiling, the study quantitatively followed how T-cell immune reconstitution unfolded in children after TCRalphabeta/CD19-depleted allogeneic hematopoietic cell transplantation.

This clonotype was detected many times. It lacks a known antigen. Base qualities are not provided; no much larger clone lies one nucleotide away. Library construction relied on PCR. The run used an Illumina HiSeq 2500. To normalize quantification of the TCRbeta repertoire, the TCR libraries were built with molecular barcoding that relied on unique molecular identifiers. Through fastp at Q25 and MiXCR, TCRdb rebuilt clones from the public reads, retaining in-frame beta chains. Rows matching on CDR3 protein sequence are summarized as one entry with the most common DNA and genes. The sample includes 190,000 or so distinct CDR3 sequences, with about 6.8% observed a single time. The leading ten clones occupy 3% of the sample. Cut back by 3 bases and 8 bases, the V and J ends lie 11 bases apart. According to the germline V gene (reference sequence), CDR1 reads SEHNR and CDR2 reads FQNEAQ. From the cysteine up to the phenylalanine, the CDR3 has a length of 13 residues. Only the CDR3 part of the read is kept: 39 bases, read in frame from the first base.

The receptor chain draws on TRBV7-9 and TRBJ2-1; the D gene cannot be resolved reliably. The sequence came from a human donor who donated a stem cell graft to a child with Wiskott-Aldrich syndrome. Sequenced here: PBMCs from the stem cell graft donor, sampled from the stem cell graft. Here is the DNA: TGTGCCAGCAGCTTCGTCAATTGGTATGAGCAGTTCTTC. Translated, it reads CASSFVNWYEQFF.